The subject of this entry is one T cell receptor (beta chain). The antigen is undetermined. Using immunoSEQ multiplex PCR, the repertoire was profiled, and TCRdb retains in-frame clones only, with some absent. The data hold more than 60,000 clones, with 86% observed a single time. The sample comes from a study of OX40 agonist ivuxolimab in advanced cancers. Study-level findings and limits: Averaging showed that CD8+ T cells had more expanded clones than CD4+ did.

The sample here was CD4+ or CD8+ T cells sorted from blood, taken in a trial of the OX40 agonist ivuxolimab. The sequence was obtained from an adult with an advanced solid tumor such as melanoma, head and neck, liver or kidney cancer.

The CDR3 sequence is CASSLLAGAYEQYF. CDR3 coding DNA: TGTGCCAGCAGCTTACTAGCGGGAGCCTACGAGCAGTACTTC. The V and J genes are TRBV5-4 and TRBJ2-7, with TRBD2 identical over 11 bases. The CDR3 length is 14 residues. The germline CDR1 and CDR2 sequences are SGHNT and YYREEE (reference sequence). V was clipped by 2 bases and J by 2 bases; unmatched bases: 0.